Shown below are 31 T cell receptor beta chains from a single sample sequenced in a study of T cell repertoires in cytomegalovirus infection. TCRdb called the reads again in MiXCR, with one record for every CDR3 protein. The table lists about 400,000 distinct CDR3 sequences, roughly 18% of them singletons, with less than 9.5% in the top ten. Sequenced: PBMCs. These receptors originate from a human donor in good health (CMV status not recorded). Some clones in this sample may be carry-over from other donors' samples.

This clonotype came up many times. This chain joins TRBV5-1 and TRBJ1-1, with D possibly TRBD1 on 6 matching bases. The CDR3 sequence is 16 residues long. The germline V and J ends were trimmed by 2 bases and 4 bases, with 18 bases remaining between them. Germline loops: CDR1 SGHRS, CDR2 YFSETQ. CDR3 nucleotide sequence: TGCGCCAGCAGCTTAGGCCCCCTGGGGGGCGGCACTGAAGCTTTCTTT. Translating gives CASSLGPLGGGTEAFF.

This clonotype was recorded at least ten times. This chain uses TRBV7-2 with TRBJ2-3, with 7 bases lining up with TRBD2. V was pared by 3 bases and J by 6 bases, with 6 bases of the junction left unmatched. Per germline, CDR1 SGHTA and CDR2 FQGNSA. The CDR3 runs 14 residues. The CDR3 coding sequence is TGTGCCAGCAGCTTGCTGGCGGGAGATGATACGCAGTATTTT. Translation gives CASSLLAGDDTQYF.

This clonotype was counted ten times or more. The chain is built from TRBV7-2 and TRBJ1-1; TRBD1 agrees at 10 bases. The germline V gene encodes CDR1 SGHTA and CDR2 FQGNSA. This CDR3 region has 13 residues. V was pared by 5 bases and J by 8 bases, with 5 bases of the junction left unmatched. This chain's CDR3 is CASSQRDRGEAFF. CDR3 nucleotide sequence: TGTGCCAGCAGCCAGCGGGACAGGGGCGAAGCTTTCTTT. Variable domain in full (rest from reference TRBV7-2 and TRBJ1-1): GAGVSQSPSNKVTEKGKDVELRCDPISGHTALYWYRQSLGQGLEFLIYFQGNSAPDKSGLPSDRFSAERTGGSVSTLTIQRTQQEDSAVYLCASSQRDRGEAFFGQGTRLTVV.

In its sample, this clonotype was seen many times. The J gene is TRBJ1-4, the V gene TRBV12-3 or TRBV12-4, with a possible D match to TRBD1 (5 bases). The CDR3 has 13 residues. V was pared by 6 bases and J by 8 bases, with 13 bases between. CDR3 loop: CASRTSQGEKLFF. DNA of the CDR3: TGTGCCAGCAGGACATCCCAGGGCGAAAAACTGTTTTTT.

In this sample, this clonotype turned up a few times. J is TRBJ2-1 and V is TRBV6-5, with 10 nucleotides matching TRBD2. CDR3 length: 16 amino acids. V trimming: 0 bases; J trimming: 5 bases; junction bases outside the gene matches: 4. Germline loops: CDR1 MNHEY, CDR2 SVGAGI. Written as DNA, the CDR3 is TGTGCCAGCAGTTACTCTGGGACTAGCGCCCACAATGAGCAGTTCTTC. This translates into CASSYSGTSAHNEQFF.

V and J are TRBV7-6 and TRBJ2-5; D is possibly TRBD2 (6 bases). Between the trimmed V and J ends, which lost 2 bases and 1 base, there was a span of 20 bases. The CDR3 contains 18 residues. The germline V gene has CDR1 SGHVS and CDR2 FNYEAQ. DNA of the CDR3: TGTGCCAGCAGCTTAAACCCCACCGTACTAGCAGGCCAAGAGACCCAGTACTTC. Its protein is CASSLNPTVLAGQETQYF.

Ten or more counts support this clonotype. The rearrangement links TRBV6-1 to TRBJ2-3; D perhaps matches TRBD1 (5 bases). Germline values: CDR1 MNHNS, CDR2 SASEGT. V was cut by 8 bases and J by 4 bases, with 10 bases left in between. The CDR3 loop spans 12 amino acids. CDR3 DNA: TGTGCCAGCGTACAGGATTCAGATACGCAGTATTTT. It yields the protein CASVQDSDTQYF.

This clonotype was detected ten times or more. The chain has TRBV7-8 and TRBJ1-1, with 9 bases fitting TRBD1. V shed 1 base and J 11 bases; nucleotides not matched to a gene: 8. CDR3 length: 14 amino acids. Per germline, CDR1 SGHVS and CDR2 FQNEAQ. CDR3 amino acids: CASSLGRQGVQAFF. In DNA, the CDR3 is TGTGCCAGCAGCTTAGGGCGACAGGGGGTTCAGGCTTTCTTT.

Note on this clonotype: One junction end disagrees with the germline gene, perhaps due to a read error. The chain employs TRBV23-1 and TRBJ2-2; D could derive from TRBD1 or TRBD2 (5 bases each). TRBV23-1 is noted as an ORF with a role that remains uncertain. This CDR3 is built from 16 residues. The CDR3 here is CASSLRGKHKHRGAVF. CDR3 bases: TGCGCCAGCAGTCTAAGGGGCAAGCACAAACACCGGGGAGCTGTTTTT.

The table lists this clonotype with a few counts. The genes are TRBV20-1 and TRBJ2-3, with TRBD2 matching over 9 bases. Losses at the gene ends were 4 bases for V and 3 bases for J; bases not matched to a gene: 2. Germline V lookup: CDR1 DFQATT, CDR2 SNEGSKA (reference sequence). The CDR3 is 13 residues long. The CDR3, as DNA: TGCAGTGCTAAGCTAGCGGGGACAGATACGCAGTATTTT. It codes for CSAKLAGTDTQYF.

The chain links TRBV5-1 to TRBJ2-7, with 7 bases fitting TRBD1. V lost 4 bases, J lost 3 bases, and 10 bases stayed unmatched. Germline assignment: CDR1 SGHRS and CDR2 YFSETQ. The CDR3 is made up of 15 amino acids. The CDR3 protein is CASSGGRGHYYEQYF. DNA of the CDR3: TGCGCCAGCAGCGGAGGAAGGGGGCACTACTACGAGCAGTACTTC.

The rearrangement links TRBV28 to TRBJ2-7; 11 positions agree with TRBD2. The CDR3 runs to 14 residues. The germline gives CDR1 MDHEN, CDR2 SYDVKM. V gave up 8 bases and J gave up 3 bases; unmatched junction bases: 6. The CDR3 here is CASHSTSGGYEQYF. In DNA, the CDR3 is TGTGCCAGCCATTCTACTAGCGGGGGCTACGAGCAGTACTTC. Full variable domain (missing parts from reference TRBV28 and TRBJ2-7): DVKVTQSSRYLVKRTGEKVFLECVQDMDHENMFWYRQDPGLGLRLIYFSYDVKMKEKGDIPEGYSVSREKKERFSLILESASTNQTSMYLCASHSTSGGYEQYFGPGTRLTVT.

Ten or more counts support this clonotype. CDR3 amino acids: CASSDQGGSYEQYF. CDR3 nucleotides: TGTGCCAGCAGCGACCAGGGGGGCTCCTACGAGCAGTACTTC. J is TRBJ2-7 and V is TRBV7-2, with D maybe TRBD1 (7 bases). CDR3 length: 14 residues. Looked up from germline, CDR1 is SGHTA and CDR2 is FQGNSA. Trimming pared 5 bases from V and 0 bases from J, leaving 11 bases between.

In this sample, this clonotype turned up many times. DNA of the CDR3: TGTGCCAGCATCGATAGGACAGCGAACACTGAAGCTTTCTTT. It encodes CASIDRTANTEAFF. The chain combines TRBV11-1 with TRBJ1-1; D perhaps matches TRBD1 (6 bases). The CDR3 runs 14 residues. The germline V and J ends were trimmed by 7 bases and 1 base, with 13 bases remaining between them. Germline values: CDR1 SGHAT, CDR2 FQDESV (reference sequence).

The J gene is TRBJ1-2, the V gene TRBV28, with TRBD1 identical over 7 bases. The CDR3 sequence is 13 residues long. Trimming cost V 4 bases and J 7 bases; bases outside gene matches: 6. The germline V gene has CDR1 MDHEN and CDR2 SYDVKM. CDR3 nucleotide sequence: TGTGCCAGCAGTTCCCGACCAGGGGGTGGCTACACCTTC. It codes for CASSSRPGGGYTF.

The V gene is TRBV6-6, the J gene TRBJ2-1; no firm D call. CDR3 length: 11 amino acids. Trimming pared 2 bases from V and 6 bases from J, leaving 2 bases between. In germline, CDR1 is MNHNY, CDR2 SVGAGI (reference sequence). In DNA form, the CDR3 reads TGTGCCAGCAGTTACCCCAATGAGCAGTTCTTC. This gives the protein CASSYPNEQFF.

This clonotype was seen ten or more times. The V gene is TRBV7-2, the J gene TRBJ2-1, with 9 nucleotides matching TRBD2. CDR3 length: 14 residues. V lost 7 bases to trimming and J lost 4 bases; unmatched junction nucleotides: 5. Germline V gene sequence: CDR1 SGHTA, CDR2 FQGNSA. The CDR3 spells CASIRTSGYNEQFF. The CDR3, as DNA: TGTGCCAGCATCCGAACTAGCGGGTACAATGAGCAGTTCTTC.

This clonotype has a count of ten or more. This chain connects TRBV12-5 to TRBJ2-6; unclear D gene. CDR3 length: 13 residues. V was clipped by 8 bases and J by 0 bases, with 5 bases between them. Per germline, CDR1 LGHNT and CDR2 FRNRAP. The CDR3 region has the DNA TGTGCTAGTTCGGGCTCTGGGGCCAACGTCCTGACTTTC. Its translation: CASSGSGANVLTF.

This chain links TRBV11-2 with TRBJ1-2; D gene uncertain. Trimming removed 2 bases from V and 4 bases from J, with 14 bases in between. CDR3 length: 15 residues. Germline CDR1 is SGHAT and CDR2 is FQNNGV. The CDR3 loop reads CASSLFSNPGYGYTF. The CDR3 DNA is TGTGCCAGCAGCTTATTTTCAAACCCAGGCTATGGCTACACCTTC.

This clonotype was detected many times. V gene TRBV7-8 combines with J gene TRBJ1-2; the match to TRBD1 covers 9 bases. The germline V gene has CDR1 SGHVS and CDR2 FQNEAQ. This CDR3 spans 14 amino acids. Losses at the gene ends were 5 bases for V and 7 bases for J; bases not matched to a gene: 8. CDR3 bases: TGTGCCAGCAGCCCCACCGGGACAGGGTCTGGCTACACCTTC. This gives the protein CASSPTGTGSGYTF.

The sample holds many counts of this clonotype. The chain uses TRBV6-2 or TRBV6-3 and TRBJ2-1; D remains ambiguous. This CDR3 comprises 15 residues. Germline V gene sequence: CDR1 MNHEY, CDR2 SVGEGT. With 3 bases removed from V and 1 base from J, the gap between germline ends came to 10 bases. CDR3 loop: CASSYSGTSYNEQFF. DNA for the CDR3: TGTGCCAGCAGTTATTCGGGCACGTCCTACAATGAGCAGTTCTTC.

This clonotype was counted once. This chain uses TRBV27 with TRBJ2-5; the match to TRBD2 covers 7 bases. The CDR3 spans 14 residues. The V gene end was trimmed by 5 bases and the J gene end by 4 bases; junction bases not matched to a gene: 7. Germline CDR1 is MNHEY and CDR2 is SMNVEV (reference sequence). CDR3 protein: CASSATSWVETQYF. The CDR3 coding sequence is TGTGCCAGCAGTGCGACTAGCTGGGTAGAGACCCAGTACTTC.

CDR3 amino acids: CASSPDIWQGSEAFF. CDR3 nucleotide sequence: TGTGCCAGCAGCCCAGACATTTGGCAGGGGAGTGAAGCTTTCTTT. V and J are TRBV7-2 and TRBJ1-1, with a weak D call TRBD1 (6 bases). CDR3 size: 15 residues. CDR1 is SGHTA and CDR2 is FQGNSA in the germline V gene. Trimming removed 5 bases from V and 7 bases from J, with 20 bases in between.

The chain joins TRBV4-1 to TRBJ1-5, with D possibly matching TRBD1 (5 bases). Per the germline V gene, CDR1 is MGHRA and CDR2 is YSYEKL. The CDR3 runs to 14 residues. Trimming left V 1 base short and J 5 bases short, with 9 bases between. CDR3 residues: CASSQVGAYQPQHF. CDR3 in DNA: TGCGCCAGCAGCCAAGTCGGGGCCTATCAGCCCCAGCATTTT.

A single count supports this clonotype. The rearrangement links TRBV18 to TRBJ2-1; D assignment may be TRBD1 or TRBD2 (5 bases each). CDR1 KGHSH and CDR2 LQKENI come from the germline V gene. There are 15 residues in the CDR3. Trimming took 3 bases from V and 8 from J, leaving 17 bases between them. The CDR3 here is CASSPILTGTDEQFF. CDR3 DNA: TGTGCCAGCTCACCCATTTTAACGGGGACCGATGAGCAGTTCTTC.

This clonotype was seen many times. The chain carries TRBV27 and TRBJ2-7; D is perhaps TRBD2 (5 bases). This CDR3 has 14 amino acids. V was cut by 8 bases and J by 6 bases, with 20 bases left in between. The V gene's germline CDR1 is MNHEY and CDR2 SMNVEV (reference sequence). The CDR3 region has the DNA TGTGCCAGCGCGCAAGACCCCCCGGGGAGCGAGCAGTACTTC. Translating gives CASAQDPPGSEQYF.

The chain recombines TRBV27 with TRBJ2-5, with D tentatively TRBD2 (5 bases). Germline loops: CDR1 MNHEY, CDR2 SMNVEV (reference sequence). The CDR3 loop spans 14 amino acids. V was trimmed by 2 bases and J by 7 bases, leaving 14 bases between them. CDR3: CASSLHAGPGTQYF. The CDR3 nucleotides are TGTGCCAGCAGTTTACATGCGGGCCCCGGGACCCAGTACTTC.

The rearrangement joins TRBV7-9 to TRBJ1-1; D might be TRBD1 (6 bases). Germline CDR1 is SEHNR and CDR2 is FQNEAQ (reference sequence). The CDR3 is made up of 12 amino acids. The V end lost 3 bases, the J end lost 10 bases, and 12 bases lay between the germline ends. In DNA, the CDR3 is TGTGCCAGCAGCTTTCAGGGGACGGTAGCTTTCTTT. Protein sequence: CASSFQGTVAFF.

In this sample, this clonotype turned up many times. The chain uses TRBV19 and TRBJ2-1, with TRBD1 matching over 8 bases. The V gene end was trimmed by 5 bases and the J gene end by 2 bases; junction bases not matched to a gene: 2. The CDR3 length is 14 residues. Per germline, CDR1 LNHDA and CDR2 SQIVND (reference sequence). The CDR3 sequence is CASSLTGAYNEQFF. CDR3 coding DNA: TGTGCCAGTAGTTTGACAGGGGCCTACAATGAGCAGTTCTTC.

This clonotype was detected only a few times. This rearrangement joins TRBV6-1 to TRBJ2-3, with D possibly matching TRBD1 (5 bases). Germline V lookup: CDR1 MNHNS, CDR2 SASEGT. This CDR3 has 13 amino acids. The V end was cut by 4 bases, the J end by 4 bases, with 9 bases between. Here the CDR3 DNA reads TGTGCCAGCAGTGGACTCAGGGCAGATACGCAGTATTTT. Translation: CASSGLRADTQYF.

This clonotype has only a few counts. This chain connects TRBV28 to TRBJ2-7; tentative D call: TRBD2 (6 bases). Germline V gene lookup returns CDR1 MDHEN and CDR2 SYDVKM. This CDR3 region has 14 residues. V shed 5 bases and J shed 3 bases, with 14 bases lying between them. The CDR3 nucleotides read TGTGCCAGCAGTCCCGGGACTTCAGACTACGAGCAGTACTTC. Translating gives CASSPGTSDYEQYF.